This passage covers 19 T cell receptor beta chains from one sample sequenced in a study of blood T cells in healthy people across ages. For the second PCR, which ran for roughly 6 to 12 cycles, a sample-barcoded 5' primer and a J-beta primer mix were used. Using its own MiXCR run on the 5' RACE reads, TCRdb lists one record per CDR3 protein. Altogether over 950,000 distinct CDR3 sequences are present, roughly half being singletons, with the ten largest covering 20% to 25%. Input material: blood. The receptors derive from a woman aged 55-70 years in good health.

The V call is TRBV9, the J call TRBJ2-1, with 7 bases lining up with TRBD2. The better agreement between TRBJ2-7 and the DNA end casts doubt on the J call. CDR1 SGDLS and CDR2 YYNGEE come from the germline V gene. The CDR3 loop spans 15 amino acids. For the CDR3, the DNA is TGTGCCAGCAGCGTAGCCAGCGGGGTTTACAATGAGCAGTACTTC. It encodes CASSVASGVYNEQYF.

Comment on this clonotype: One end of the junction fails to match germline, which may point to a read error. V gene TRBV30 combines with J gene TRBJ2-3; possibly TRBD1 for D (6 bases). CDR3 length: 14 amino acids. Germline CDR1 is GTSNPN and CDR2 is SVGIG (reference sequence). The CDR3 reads CAWSVQGITDMQYF. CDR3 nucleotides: TGTGCCTGGAGTGTGCAGGGGATTACAGATATGCAGTATTTT.

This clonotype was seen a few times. CDR3 sequence (DNA): TGCGCCAGCAGCCAAGATATACAGGCCCTCTTTGGAGCCAACGTCCTGACTTTC. Protein sequence: CASSQDIQALFGANVLTF. J is TRBJ2-6 and V is TRBV4-1; possibly TRBD1 for D (5 bases). Trimming stripped 0 bases from V and 7 bases from J, with 19 bases between. CDR3 length: 18 residues. Germline CDR1 MGHRA, CDR2 YSYEKL.

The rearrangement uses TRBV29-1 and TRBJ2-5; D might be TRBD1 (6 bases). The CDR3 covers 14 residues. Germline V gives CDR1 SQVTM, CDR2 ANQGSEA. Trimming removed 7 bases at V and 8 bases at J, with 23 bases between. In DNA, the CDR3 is TGCAGCGCCGGGATCAGGGGTTCAGGGGAAACCCAGTACTTC. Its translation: CSAGIRGSGETQYF.

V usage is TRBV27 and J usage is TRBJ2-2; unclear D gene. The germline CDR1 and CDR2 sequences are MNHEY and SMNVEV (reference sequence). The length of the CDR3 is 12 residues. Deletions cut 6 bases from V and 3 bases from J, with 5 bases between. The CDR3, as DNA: TGTGCCAGCAGGTTCTACACCGGGGAGCTGTTTTTT. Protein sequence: CASRFYTGELFF.

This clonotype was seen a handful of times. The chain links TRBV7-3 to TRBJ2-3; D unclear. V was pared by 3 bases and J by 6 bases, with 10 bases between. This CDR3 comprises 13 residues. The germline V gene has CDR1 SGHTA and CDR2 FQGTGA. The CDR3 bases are TGTGCCAGCAGCTTGTTCGAGGCGGATACGCAGTATTTT. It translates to CASSLFEADTQYF.

The CDR3 DNA is TGTGCCATCAGAAACTACGACGTCAGAATCAACACTGAAGCTTTCTTT. This translates into CAIRNYDVRINTEAFF. This chain uses TRBV10-3 with TRBJ1-1; D gene unclear. This CDR3 comprises 16 residues. Germline-derived CDR1 and CDR2 are ENHRY and SYGVKD. V lost 6 bases and J 2 bases, leaving 19 bases between the germline ends.

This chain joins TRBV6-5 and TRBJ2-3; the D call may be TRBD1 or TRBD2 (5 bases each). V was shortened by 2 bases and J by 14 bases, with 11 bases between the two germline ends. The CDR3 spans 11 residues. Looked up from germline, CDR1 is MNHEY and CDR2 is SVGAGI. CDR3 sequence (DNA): TGTGCCAGCAGTTACGAAGGGACCCCGTATTTT. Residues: CASSYEGTPYF.

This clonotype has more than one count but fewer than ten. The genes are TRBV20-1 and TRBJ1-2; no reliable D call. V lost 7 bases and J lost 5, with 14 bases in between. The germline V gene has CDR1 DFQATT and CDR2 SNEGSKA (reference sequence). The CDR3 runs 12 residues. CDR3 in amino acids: CSVARGGYGYTF. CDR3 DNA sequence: TGCAGTGTCGCCCGTGGAGGATATGGCTACACCTTC.

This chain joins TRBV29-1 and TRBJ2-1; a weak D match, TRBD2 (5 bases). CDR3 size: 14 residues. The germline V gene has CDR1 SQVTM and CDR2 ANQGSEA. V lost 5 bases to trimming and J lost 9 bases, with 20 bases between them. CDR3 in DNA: TGCAGCGTTCCCCCGGACCGGGGAACGGGTGAGCAGTTCTTC. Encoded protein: CSVPPDRGTGEQFF.

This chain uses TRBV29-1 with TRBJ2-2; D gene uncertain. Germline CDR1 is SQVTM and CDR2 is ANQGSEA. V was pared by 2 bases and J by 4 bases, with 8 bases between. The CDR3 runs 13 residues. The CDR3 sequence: CSVESLVTGELFF. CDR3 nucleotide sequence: TGCAGCGTTGAATCTTTAGTCACCGGGGAGCTGTTTTTT.

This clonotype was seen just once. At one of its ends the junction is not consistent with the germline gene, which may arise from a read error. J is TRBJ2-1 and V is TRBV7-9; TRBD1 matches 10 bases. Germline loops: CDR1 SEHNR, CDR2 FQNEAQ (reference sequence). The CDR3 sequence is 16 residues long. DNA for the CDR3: TGTGCCAGCAGCTTGGACCGGGACAGGGGTTACAATGAGCGGTTCTTC. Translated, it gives CASSLDRDRGYNERFF.

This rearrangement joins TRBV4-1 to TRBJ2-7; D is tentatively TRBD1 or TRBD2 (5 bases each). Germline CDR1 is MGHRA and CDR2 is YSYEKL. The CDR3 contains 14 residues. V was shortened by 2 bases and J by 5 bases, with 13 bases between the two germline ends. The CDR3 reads CASSQLNGADEQYF. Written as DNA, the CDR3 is TGCGCCAGCAGCCAATTGAACGGGGCCGACGAGCAGTACTTC.

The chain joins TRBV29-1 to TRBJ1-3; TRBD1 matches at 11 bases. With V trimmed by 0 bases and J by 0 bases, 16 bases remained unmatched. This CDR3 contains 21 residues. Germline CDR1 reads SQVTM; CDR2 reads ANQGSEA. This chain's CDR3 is CSVEENRTGGAGGDSGNTIYF. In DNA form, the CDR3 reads TGCAGCGTTGAAGAAAATCGGACAGGGGGCGCGGGCGGGGACTCTGGAAACACCATATATTTT.

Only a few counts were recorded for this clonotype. CDR3 residues: CAISESKQPSSYNEQFF. CDR3 sequence (DNA): TGTGCCATCAGTGAGTCGAAGCAGCCAAGCTCCTACAATGAGCAGTTCTTC. This rearrangement joins TRBV10-3 to TRBJ2-1; D is unresolved. The CDR3 length is 17 residues. The V and J ends lost 0 bases and 0 bases respectively, with 12 bases between them. Germline V gene sequence: CDR1 ENHRY, CDR2 SYGVKD.

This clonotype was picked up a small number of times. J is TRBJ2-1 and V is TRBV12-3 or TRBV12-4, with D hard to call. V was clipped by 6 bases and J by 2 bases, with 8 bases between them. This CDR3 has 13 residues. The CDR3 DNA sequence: TGTGCCAGCAGACAAGATACCTACAATGAGCAGTTCTTC. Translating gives CASRQDTYNEQFF.

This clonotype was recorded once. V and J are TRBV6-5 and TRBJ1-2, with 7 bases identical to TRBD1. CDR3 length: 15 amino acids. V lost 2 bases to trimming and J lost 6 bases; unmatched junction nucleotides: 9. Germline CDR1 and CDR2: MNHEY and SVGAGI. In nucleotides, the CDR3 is TGTGCCAGCAGTTACGCGATTCAGGGGGGGGATGGCTACACCTTC. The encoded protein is CASSYAIQGGDGYTF.

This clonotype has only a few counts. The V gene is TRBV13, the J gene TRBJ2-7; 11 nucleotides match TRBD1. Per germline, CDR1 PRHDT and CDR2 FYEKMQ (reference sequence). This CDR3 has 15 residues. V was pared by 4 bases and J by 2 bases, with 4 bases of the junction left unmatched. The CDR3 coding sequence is TGTGCCAGCAGCTCAGGGACAGGGGGGGCCTACGAGCAGTACTTC. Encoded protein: CASSSGTGGAYEQYF.

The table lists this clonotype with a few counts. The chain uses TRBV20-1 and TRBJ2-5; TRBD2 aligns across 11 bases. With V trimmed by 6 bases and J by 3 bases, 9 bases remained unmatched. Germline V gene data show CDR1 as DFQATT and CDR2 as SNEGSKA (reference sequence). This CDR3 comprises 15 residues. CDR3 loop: CSAQEGTSGKETQYF. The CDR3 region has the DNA TGCAGTGCCCAAGAGGGGACTAGCGGTAAAGAGACCCAGTACTTC.